This TCR beta chain was captured by sequencing in a study of cytotoxic CD8 clonotypes in ibrutinib-treated CLL. At the level of the study: Response was recorded as partial in approximately 24 patients and complete in 2; at median about 64 months, approximately 14 remained remitted and about twelve had progressed. Mean per-sample yields comprised around 260,000 productive templates and 75,000 to 95,000 productive rearrangements.

With sequencing, the targeted depth ranged from 1 in 200,000 to 1 in 1 million T cells. Here immunoSEQ multiplex PCR was the method, and the copy in TCRdb shows in-frame clones only, minus some. The table lists about 160,000 clones, roughly 86% of them singletons, with roughly 2% in the top ten. This CDR3 comprises 15 residues. V dropped 4 bases and J dropped 0 bases, with 10 bases sitting between them. Germline assignment: CDR1 MNHNS and CDR2 SASEGT. Of note for this clone: Antigen specificity is unknown.

Broader study findings: Contraction or stability on treatment characterized the public clonotypes, which were uncommon.

Specimen: PBMCs, collected after 12 months of ibrutinib treatment. J is TRBJ2-1 and V is TRBV6-1; D may be TRBD1 (5 bases). This TCR was recovered from a human donor with chronic lymphocytic leukemia. CDR3 amino acids: CASSADRFSYNEQFF. CDR3 DNA sequence: TGTGCCAGCAGTGCCGACAGATTCTCCTACAATGAGCAGTTCTTC.